This T cell receptor (beta chain) was profiled in a study of OX40 agonist ivuxolimab in advanced cancers. Study results and limitations: Clonal expansion was among the lowest in partial responders at 0.1-3.0 mg/kg, especially CD8+. Fewer expanded clones were found on average in CD4+ than in CD8+ T cells.

The protocol was immunoSEQ multiplex PCR, while the TCRdb copy is restricted to in-frame clones and leaves out a portion. In the table there are under 85,000 clones, 88% of which are singletons. Blood samples were obtained at baseline, cycle 4 day 1, and cycle 7 day 1. Per the germline V gene, CDR1 is SQVTM and CDR2 is ANQGSEA. After removal of 4 bases from V and 8 bases from J, the junction contained 9 bases not matched to a gene. The CDR3 length is 14 residues. A remark on this clone: Its antigen is unknown.

The V call is TRBV29-1, the J call TRBJ2-1; TRBD1 aligns across 9 bases. Material: CD4+ or CD8+ T cells sorted from blood, obtained in a trial of the OX40 agonist ivuxolimab. The origin of this receptor is an adult with an advanced solid tumor such as melanoma, head and neck, liver or kidney cancer. The CDR3 protein is CSVGWDRARDEQFF. CDR3 DNA sequence: TGCAGCGTTGGCTGGGACAGGGCGAGGGATGAGCAGTTCTTC.